The clone carrying this T cell receptor (beta chain) was picked up a small number of times. What it recognizes is unknown. The data derive from a study of identical twins. It was template switching that added a universal primer site, and there were unique molecular identifiers on the cDNA. In TCRdb, the 5' RACE reads were re-called with MiXCR into one record per CDR3 protein. This sample has 690,000 or so distinct CDR3 sequences, with over 5% found just once. Study-wide points: Zero-insertion analyses could be partly confounded by invariant MAIT and iNKT cells. Reduced insertions were recorded for abundant cord blood beta clonotypes, with no such pattern in memory repertoires. Within twin pairs, the out-of-frame alpha sequences they shared showed excess low generation probability.

V gave up 7 bases and J gave up 7 bases; unmatched junction bases: 6. Germline CDR1 and CDR2: LNHNV and YYDKDF (reference sequence). The CDR3 runs to 13 residues. The receptor's source is a man between 18 and 29 years old in good health. Sequencing was done on a sample of naive T cells sorted from blood. The V and J genes are TRBV15 and TRBJ2-1; 8 bases fit TRBD2. The CDR3 DNA sequence: TGTGCCACCAACGGGGGGGGAAGGAATGAGCAGTTCTTC. It is translated as CATNGGGRNEQFF.